The clone carrying this T cell receptor beta chain was observed a single time. The sample originates from a study of control samples from healthy donors and cancer patients. Clones were sequenced by immunoSEQ multiplex PCR, and TCRdb holds only the in-frame ones, with some missing. The sample lists 60,000 to 75,000 clones; roughly nine tenths were seen once. The germline V gene encodes CDR1 MNHNS and CDR2 SASEGT. Losses at the gene ends were 0 bases for V and 3 bases for J; bases not matched to a gene: 10. This CDR3 has 18 amino acids. The source material was PBMCs. The source is a man between 60 and 70 years old with colorectal cancer. The rearrangement joins TRBV6-1 to TRBJ2-3; 9 nucleotides align to TRBD2. The CDR3 loop reads CASSEALKLTSGTDTQYF. The CDR3 DNA follows: TGTGCCAGCAGTGAAGCGCTCAAGTTGACTAGCGGTACAGATACGCAGTATTTT.